Listed here are 14 T cell receptor beta chains from one sample, sequenced in a study of response to subunit inactivated influenza vaccine. TCRdb used MiXCR to reprocess the RT-PCR reads, holding one entry per CDR3 protein. The profile covers hundreds of thousands of distinct CDR3 sequences, with about 7.6% appearing a single time and 10% to 15% taken by the ten largest. The sequencing used PBMCs from blood, collected about 23 months after vaccination. These receptor sequences come from a man aged 45-69 years who received an inactivated influenza vaccine.

This clonotype was seen many times. The chain joins TRBV7-2 to TRBJ2-3; 11 bases agree with TRBD2. The CDR3 is made up of 16 amino acids. With V trimmed by 1 base and J by 2 bases, 2 bases remained unmatched. Germline V CDR1 and CDR2: SGHTA, FQGNSA. The CDR3 nucleotides read TGTGCCAGCAGCTTAGGACTAGCGGGATACACAGATACGCAGTATTTT. This gives the protein CASSLGLAGYTDTQYF.

The genes are TRBV6-5 and TRBJ2-3; the D gene is possibly TRBD1 (6 bases). CDR3 length: 15 amino acids. Germline V gene sequence: CDR1 MNHEY, CDR2 SVGAGI. V was shortened by 1 base and J by 2 bases, with 10 bases between the two germline ends. This CDR3 is CASSYFAGDTDTQYF. The CDR3 nucleotides read TGTGCCAGCAGTTACTTCGCAGGGGACACAGATACGCAGTATTTT.

This clonotype was picked up many times. This chain links TRBV15 with TRBJ2-1, with 7 bases matching TRBD1. This CDR3 spans 14 amino acids. V shed 7 bases, J shed 5 bases, and the junction held 8 bases outside the gene matches. Per the germline V gene, CDR1 is LNHNV and CDR2 is YYDKDF (reference sequence). CDR3 sequence reads: CATKPRDSNNEQFF. CDR3 bases: TGTGCCACCAAACCCCGGGACAGTAACAATGAGCAGTTCTTC.

The chain couples TRBV30 to TRBJ2-5; D may be TRBD2 (6 bases). This CDR3 contains 13 residues. Germline-derived CDR1 and CDR2 are GTSNPN and SVGIG (reference sequence). V was trimmed by 4 bases and J by 7 bases, leaving 16 bases between them. The CDR3: CAWKRGGSGTQYF. The CDR3 DNA sequence: TGTGCCTGGAAACGGGGAGGCTCCGGGACCCAGTACTTC. Based on the CDR3 plus reference TRBV30 and TRBJ2-5, the full variable domain is SQTIHQWPATLVQPVGSPLSLECTVEGTSNPNLYWYRQAAGRGLQLLFYSVGIGQISSEVPQNLSASRPQDRQFILSSKKLLLSDSGFYLCAWKRGGSGTQYFGPGTRLLVL.

This clonotype turned up a few times. This chain connects TRBV27 to TRBJ1-2; 9 bases match TRBD1. Germline V lookup: CDR1 MNHEY, CDR2 SMNVEV (reference sequence). The CDR3 runs 16 residues. With 5 bases clipped from V and 2 bases from J, the junction kept 9 bases outside the gene matches. CDR3 nucleotide sequence: TGTGCCAGCAGTCCGAGGACAGGGGCGAGCAACTATGGCTACACCTTC. It yields the protein CASSPRTGASNYGYTF.

The V call is TRBV28, the J call TRBJ2-3, with 11 bases that match TRBD2. There are 14 residues in the CDR3. The V and J ends lost 7 bases and 6 bases, in that order; junction bases with no gene match: 6. In germline, CDR1 is MDHEN, CDR2 SYDVKM. CDR3 sequence reads: CASTSSGGRDTQYF. The DNA for the CDR3 is TGTGCCAGCACCTCTAGCGGGGGGCGGGATACGCAGTATTTT.

The chain carries TRBV28 and TRBJ2-2; 7 nucleotides agree with TRBD2. The ends lost 7 bases at V and 5 bases at J; junction bases unmatched: 7. CDR1 MDHEN and CDR2 SYDVKM come from the germline V gene. The CDR3 covers 14 residues. CDR3 sequence (DNA): TGTGCCAGCACCCCGGGGGGATCGACCGGGGAGCTGTTTTTT. This translates into CASTPGGSTGELFF.

This clonotype has more than one count but fewer than ten. The chain couples TRBV7-8 to TRBJ2-6, with D perhaps matching TRBD2 (5 bases). In germline, CDR1 is SGHVS, CDR2 FQNEAQ. The length of the CDR3 is 17 residues. V was pared by 1 base and J by 3 bases, with 13 bases between. The DNA for the CDR3 is TGTGCCAGCAGCTTAGTGGGCCCTGCGGGTGGGGCCAACGTCCTGACTTTC. Protein product: CASSLVGPAGGANVLTF.

The chain couples TRBV6-4 to TRBJ2-5, with TRBD2 identical over 9 bases. Germline assignment: CDR1 MRHNA and CDR2 SNTAGT. The CDR3 contains 15 residues. J gave up 3 bases and V 6 bases, and 8 bases lay outside the gene matches. Here the CDR3 DNA reads TGTGCCAGCAGAGGACTAGCGAGGAACAAAGAGACCCAGTACTTC. Translated: CASRGLARNKETQYF.

The gene calls are TRBV11-2 and TRBJ2-1; D is uncertain. Germline V lookup: CDR1 SGHAT, CDR2 FQNNGV. V dropped 5 bases and J dropped 8 bases, with 10 bases sitting between them. The CDR3 extends over 12 amino acids. CDR3 residues: CASSPHSYEQFF. CDR3 sequence (DNA): TGTGCCAGCAGCCCTCACAGTTATGAGCAGTTCTTC.

In its sample, this clonotype was seen a few times. J is TRBJ2-5 and V is TRBV7-2; D is uncertain. CDR1 is SGHTA, CDR2 FQGNSA, per germline. Trimming removed 5 bases at V and 7 bases at J, with 11 bases between. The CDR3 runs to 12 residues. In DNA, the CDR3 is TGTGCCAGCAGCCGTGAAGTAGGGACCCAGTACTTC. It yields the protein CASSREVGTQYF.

The rearrangement joins TRBV4-3 to TRBJ2-3, with D perhaps matching TRBD2 (7 bases). Germline CDR1 and CDR2: LGHNA and YSLEER. This CDR3 contains 15 residues. Trimming removed 0 bases from V and 6 bases from J, with 13 bases in between. The CDR3 loop reads CASSQDGGPSDTQYF. The CDR3 DNA reads as TGCGCCAGCAGCCAAGACGGGGGGCCCTCGGATACGCAGTATTTT.

The chain couples TRBV5-1 to TRBJ2-5; TRBD1 or TRBD2 may be the D gene (5 bases each). Trimming stripped 0 bases from V and 5 bases from J, with 20 bases between. Germline assignment: CDR1 SGHRS and CDR2 YFSETQ. There are 17 residues in the CDR3. Here the CDR3 DNA reads TGCGCCAGCAGCTTGGTTGGACCAGGGCGGGCCGGGGAGACCCAGTACTTC. This gives the protein CASSLVGPGRAGETQYF.

Many counts were recorded for this clonotype. The rearrangement links TRBV6-4 to TRBJ2-3; D assignment may be TRBD1 or TRBD2 (6 bases each). This CDR3 is 16 amino acids long. The ends were cut back, 6 bases at V and 0 bases at J, with 16 bases in the middle. The germline V gene encodes CDR1 MRHNA and CDR2 SNTAGT. DNA of the CDR3: TGTGCCAGCAGCCCGGAGGGGGAGTGGAGCACAGATACGCAGTATTTT. It codes for CASSPEGEWSTDTQYF.